Here is one TCR beta chain with its context. Germline V lookup: CDR1 MGHRA, CDR2 YSYEKL. The CDR3 has 13 amino acids. V was trimmed by 0 bases and J by 0 bases, leaving 2 bases between them. TCRdb re-derived calls from the PCR reads in MiXCR, one entry per CDR3 protein. Found here are around 460,000 distinct CDR3 sequences, about a fifth of them singletons; the top ten hold about 0.78%. The record originates from a study of molecular identifiers for immune sequencing clone quantification. Input material: naive CD8+ T cells from blood, with Jurkat cell RNA spiked in. Subset reported: FACS-sorted CD8+CD4-CCR7+CD45RA+ naive T cells. This clonotype was sampled from a human donor in good health. Some libraries in this study had Jurkat cell RNA spiked in. V usage is TRBV4-1 and J usage is TRBJ1-1; D gene uncertain. The CDR3 sequence: CASSQEMNTEAFF. The CDR3 coding sequence is TGCGCCAGCAGCCAAGAGATGAACACTGAAGCTTTCTTT.